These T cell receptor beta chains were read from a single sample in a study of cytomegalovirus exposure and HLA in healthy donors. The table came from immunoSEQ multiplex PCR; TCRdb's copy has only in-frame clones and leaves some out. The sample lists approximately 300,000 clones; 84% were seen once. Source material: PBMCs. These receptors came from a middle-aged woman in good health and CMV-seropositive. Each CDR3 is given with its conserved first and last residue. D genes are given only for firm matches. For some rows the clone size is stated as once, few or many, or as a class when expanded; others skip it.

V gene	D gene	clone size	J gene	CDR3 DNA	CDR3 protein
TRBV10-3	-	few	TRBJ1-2	TGTGCCATCAGTGTGACAGAGTTTTCTTATGGCTACACCTTC	CAISVTEFSYGYTF
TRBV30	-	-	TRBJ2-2	TGTGCCTGGAAATTTCCATACACCGGGGAGCTGTTTTTT	CAWKFPYTGELFF
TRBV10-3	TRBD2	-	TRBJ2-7	TGTGCCATCAGAGAGGGACTAGCGGGATTGTACGAGCAGTACTTC	CAIREGLAGLYEQYF
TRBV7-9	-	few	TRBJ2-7	TGTGCCAGCAGTTCCCTCGCGGGGCTCGGCTCCTACGAGCAGTACTTC	CASSSLAGLGSYEQYF
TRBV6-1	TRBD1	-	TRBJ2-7	TGTGCCAGCAGTCCGGGACAGGGGAGGCTCTCGGAGCAGTACTTC	CASSPGQGRLSEQYF
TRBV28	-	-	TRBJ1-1	TGTGCCAGCAGTTTATGGGGGGGAAGTAATTTGAACACTGAAGCTTTCTTT	CASSLWGGSNLNTEAFF
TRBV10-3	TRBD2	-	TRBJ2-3	TGTGCCATCAGTGTCAGCGGGAGTGGAGATACGCAGTATTTT	CAISVSGSGDTQYF
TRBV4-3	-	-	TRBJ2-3	TGCGCCAGCAGCCAAGTCGCGGGGCGCACAGATACGCAGTATTTT	CASSQVAGRTDTQYF
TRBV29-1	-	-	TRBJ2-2	TGCAGCGTTGTGGGGACAATAGCGCCGAACACCGGGGAGCTGTTTTTT	CSVVGTIAPNTGELFF
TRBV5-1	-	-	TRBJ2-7	TGCGCCAGCAGCTTGGGACTGAAAGAGCAGTACTTC	CASSLGLKEQYF
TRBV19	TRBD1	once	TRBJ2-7	TGTGCCAGTAGTGCCGGGACAGCCACCTACGAGCAGTACTTC	CASSAGTATYEQYF
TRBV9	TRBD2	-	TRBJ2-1	TGTGCCAGCAGCCGGACCGGGACTAGCGGGAGGGAGCAGTTCTTC	CASSRTGTSGREQFF
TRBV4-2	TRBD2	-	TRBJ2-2	TGTGCCAGCAGCCAAGGACTAGCGGGAGCTTGGGAGCTGTTTTTT	CASSQGLAGAWELFF
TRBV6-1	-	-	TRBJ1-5	TGTGCCAGCAGTGCGGGGGGCGGCAATCAGCCCCAGCATTTT	CASSAGGGNQPQHF
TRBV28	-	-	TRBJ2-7	TGTGCCAGCAGTCCCCCAGGGGCCTACGAGCAGTACTTC	CASSPPGAYEQYF
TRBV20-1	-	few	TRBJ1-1	TGCAGTGCTAGAGGGGCCCCTGGGGCTTTCTTT	CSARGAPGAFF
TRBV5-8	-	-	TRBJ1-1	TGTGCCAGCAGCGCTAGGGGGAGAAACACTGAAGCTTTCTTT	CASSARGRNTEAFF
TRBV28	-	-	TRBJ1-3	TGTGCCAGCAGCAAACGCAGGCCCCTCTCTGGAAACACCATATATTTT	CASSKRRPLSGNTIYF
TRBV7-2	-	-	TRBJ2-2	TGTGCCAGCACCTTCGCGGGGAGCACAACCGGGGAGCTGTTTTTT	CASTFAGSTTGELFF
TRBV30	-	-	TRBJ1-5	TGTGCCTGGAGTGTAGTCGGGGTAGATCAGCCCCAGCATTTT	CAWSVVGVDQPQHF
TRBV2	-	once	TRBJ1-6	TGTGCCAGCAATACGCCGGACAGAGATAATTCACCCCTCCACTTT	CASNTPDRDNSPLHF
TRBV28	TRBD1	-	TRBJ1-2	TGTGCCAGCGAACCGCCGGGACAGTTTTATGGCTACACCTTC	CASEPPGQFYGYTF